A selection of T cell receptor beta chains follows, all from one sample in a study of blood T cells in healthy people across ages. Each CDR3 protein gets one entry after TCRdb re-called the 5' RACE reads with MiXCR. The sample holds over 1,300,000 distinct CDR3 sequences, around 55% seen once. Input material: blood. Every receptor here comes from a man younger than 30 in good health. The CDR3 runs from the conserved cysteine through the conserved F or W. The order of the fields is J gene, clone size, V gene, D gene, CDR3 DNA, CDR3 protein. D genes are given only for firm matches. Rows may omit the clone size; those that give it use once, few, many or a size class.

J: TRBJ2-3; size: once; V: TRBV20-1; D: .; DNA: TGCAGTGCTAGAGATGATCAGGGGGGAAGCACAGATACGCAGTATTTT; CDR3: CSARDDQGGSTDTQYF
J: TRBJ2-1; size: .; V: TRBV12-5; D: .; DNA: TGTGCTAGTGGTCCCGGGCTAGGCGAGCAGTTCTTC; CDR3: CASGPGLGEQFF
J: TRBJ1-1; size: .; V: TRBV28; D: .; DNA: TGTGCCAGCACCCTCCCGAGGGGTAGGGGCACTGAAGCTTTCTTT; CDR3: CASTLPRGRGTEAFF
J: TRBJ2-3; size: once; V: TRBV28; D: TRBD2; DNA: TGTGCCAGCGAGACGGGGGGAGCTTTCACAGATACGCAGTATTTT; CDR3: CASETGGAFTDTQYF
J: TRBJ2-1; size: .; V: TRBV5-6; D: .; DNA: TGTGCCAGCAGTATCTCGATGGAGGGGAATGAGCAGTTCTTC; CDR3: CASSISMEGNEQFF
J: TRBJ1-4; size: .; V: TRBV3-1; D: .; DNA: TGTGCCAGCAGCCAAGCAAGGGGAGATGAAAAACTGTTTTTT; CDR3: CASSQARGDEKLFF
J: TRBJ2-3; size: .; V: TRBV10-1; D: TRBD2; DNA: TGCGCCAGCAGTGACCTGACTAGCGGGAGGTTTGGCACAGATACGCAGTATTTT; CDR3: CASSDLTSGRFGTDTQYF
J: TRBJ2-1; size: many; V: TRBV6-2/TRBV6-3; D: .; DNA: TGTGCCAGCAATCAAAGGGACACCTACAATGAGCAGTTCTTC; CDR3: CASNQRDTYNEQFF
J: TRBJ2-3; size: .; V: TRBV20-1; D: TRBD2; DNA: TGCAGTGCTAGAGACCGGCTAGCGGGGGGGTCAGATACGCAGTATTTT; CDR3: CSARDRLAGGSDTQYF
J: TRBJ1-6; size: .; V: TRBV28; D: .; DNA: TGTGCCAGCAGTTTGAGTAGGAGCGATTCACCCCTCCACTTT; CDR3: CASSLSRSDSPLHF
J: TRBJ2-1; size: .; V: TRBV7-2; D: .; DNA: TGTGCCAGCAGTCCCCGGACTGGCTACAATGAGCAGTTCTTC; CDR3: CASSPRTGYNEQFF
J: TRBJ2-7; size: few; V: TRBV7-2; D: .; DNA: TGTGCCAGCAGCCCCCGGGGTTCTAAATCCTACGAGCAGTACTTC; CDR3: CASSPRGSKSYEQYF
J: TRBJ1-2; size: .; V: TRBV12-3/TRBV12-4; D: .; DNA: TGTGCCAGCACTTTCGAAGGGGGGTCTAACTATGGCTACACCTTC; CDR3: CASTFEGGSNYGYTF
J: TRBJ2-5; size: .; V: TRBV11-2; D: .; DNA: TGTGCCAGCAGCTTAGGGGTTCGGGCTAGCGCCATCCAAGAGACCCAGTACTTC; CDR3: CASSLGVRASAIQETQYF
J: TRBJ2-6; size: .; V: TRBV7-9; D: TRBD2; DNA: TGTGCCAGCAGCTCCCTAACTCTAGCGGGAGTGTCTGGGGCCAACGTTCTGACTTTC; CDR3: CASSSLTLAGVSGANVLTF
J: TRBJ1-2; size: .; V: TRBV20-1; D: .; DNA: TGCAGTGCTAGTCCCGGGGGGGGCGGTGGCTACACCTTC; CDR3: CSASPGGGGGYTF
J: TRBJ2-1; size: .; V: TRBV20-1; D: TRBD2; DNA: TGCAGTGCTCCCCCTCGCGGACTAGCGGCCTCCTACAATGAGCAGTTCTTC; CDR3: CSAPPRGLAASYNEQFF
J: TRBJ1-2; size: .; V: TRBV4-2; D: TRBD1; DNA: TGTGCCAGCAGCGCGAGCAGGGACAGGGGATCCACCTTC; CDR3: CASSASRDRGSTF
J: TRBJ2-5; size: few; V: TRBV12-3/TRBV12-4; D: TRBD2; DNA: TGTGCCAGCAGTCCTAGCGGGAGGGAAGAGACCCAGTACTTC; CDR3: CASSPSGREETQYF
J: TRBJ2-3; size: few; V: TRBV9; D: .; DNA: TGTGCCAGCAGCGCGCCATGGGGCTCAGATACGCAGTATTTT; CDR3: CASSAPWGSDTQYF
J: TRBJ1-4; size: .; V: TRBV29-1; D: .; DNA: TGCAGCGTTGGGAGCAATGAAAAACTGTTTTTT; CDR3: CSVGSNEKLFF
J: TRBJ1-4; size: once; V: TRBV29-1; D: .; DNA: TGCAGCGTTTCCCCGGGGGGATCCGGGGGCGAAAAACTGTTTTTT; CDR3: CSVSPGGSGGEKLFF
J: TRBJ2-3; size: .; V: TRBV27; D: .; DNA: TGTGCCAGCAGTGCTCTCTCGCGGGGGCCAGATACGCAGTATTTT; CDR3: CASSALSRGPDTQYF
J: TRBJ1-2; size: few; V: TRBV29-1; D: .; DNA: TGCAGCGTTCGGGCGAGGAGCGTCTATGGCTACACCTTC; CDR3: CSVRARSVYGYTF
J: TRBJ2-2; size: .; V: TRBV5-1; D: .; DNA: TGCGCCAGCAGCCAGGGGCACTCCACCGGGGAGCTGTTTTTT; CDR3: CASSQGHSTGELFF
J: TRBJ2-7; size: .; V: TRBV20-1; D: .; DNA: TGCAGTGCTAGAGATTTTGGCACCAACTACGAGCAGTACTTC; CDR3: CSARDFGTNYEQYF
J: TRBJ2-7; size: .; V: TRBV10-3; D: TRBD1; DNA: TGTGCCATCATCCCCGGGACAGGATACGAGCAGTACTTC; CDR3: CAIIPGTGYEQYF
J: TRBJ2-7; size: .; V: TRBV6-2/TRBV6-3; D: TRBD1; DNA: TGTGCCAGCAGTTTGCAGGGGGACCACTACGAGCAGTACTTC; CDR3: CASSLQGDHYEQYF
J: TRBJ2-7; size: .; V: TRBV7-9; D: TRBD1; DNA: TGTGCCAGCAGAGCGGGACAGGGAATCTACGAGCAGTACTTC; CDR3: CASRAGQGIYEQYF
J: TRBJ1-4; size: .; V: TRBV29-1; D: TRBD1; DNA: TGCAGCGCTCGTCCGGGACAGGGGAGCGAAAAACTGTTTTTT; CDR3: CSARPGQGSEKLFF
J: TRBJ2-5; size: few; V: TRBV29-1; D: TRBD2; DNA: TGCAGCGTTGTGTTTTGGAGCGGGAGGTACCAAGAGACCCAGTACTTC; CDR3: CSVVFWSGRYQETQYF
J: TRBJ2-7; size: few; V: TRBV7-9; D: .; DNA: TGTGCCAGCAGCCAGGGACGACTAGGCGCCTACGAGCAGTACTTC; CDR3: CASSQGRLGAYEQYF
J: TRBJ2-7; size: .; V: TRBV7-9; D: TRBD1; DNA: TGTGCCAGCAGCTTGAAGACAGGGTCTAGAGACAATGAGCAGTACTTC; CDR3: CASSLKTGSRDNEQYF
J: TRBJ2-7; size: few; V: TRBV20-1; D: TRBD2; DNA: TGCAGTGCTAGCGGGAGGGTCTACGAGCAGTACTTC; CDR3: CSASGRVYEQYF
J: TRBJ1-2; size: .; V: TRBV20-1; D: .; DNA: TGCAGTGCTAGTCGGCGCTACTATGGCTACACCTTC; CDR3: CSASRRYYGYTF
J: TRBJ2-7; size: .; V: TRBV27; D: TRBD2; DNA: TGTGCCAGCAGTCCTCGGACTAGCGGCTTAGCCTACGAGCAGTACTTC; CDR3: CASSPRTSGLAYEQYF
J: TRBJ2-7; size: .; V: TRBV20-1; D: .; DNA: TGCAGTGCTAGAGATTGGAACGGTTCGTACGAGCAGTACTTC; CDR3: CSARDWNGSYEQYF
J: TRBJ1-6; size: few; V: TRBV4-1; D: .; DNA: TGCGCCAGCAGCCAAGACAGGGTTGGGAATTCACCCCTCCACTTT; CDR3: CASSQDRVGNSPLHF
J: TRBJ1-2; size: .; V: TRBV9; D: TRBD1; DNA: TGTGCCAGCAGCTCCGGGACAGGGAGCTATGGCTACACCTTC; CDR3: CASSSGTGSYGYTF
J: TRBJ2-5; size: .; V: TRBV7-8; D: TRBD2; DNA: TGTGCCAGCAGCCTTCCGGTGGCTAGCGGGACCCAAGAGACCCAGTACTTC; CDR3: CASSLPVASGTQETQYF